The clone carrying this T cell receptor beta chain turned up a few times. Antigen specificity is unknown. V was shortened by 0 bases and J by 9 bases, with 12 bases between the two germline ends. This CDR3 region has 14 residues. CDR1 is SGHTA, CDR2 FQGNSA, per germline. This entry comes from a study of cytomegalovirus exposure and HLA in healthy donors. Study conclusions and caveats: Immune exposure information available was restricted to CMV serostatus. An Asian-associated ancestry cluster reportedly showed fewer N-insertions than the approximately 700-donor mean in a later analysis. A prior analysis recorded that most TCR beta V segments were productive about 87% or about 30% of the time. One variant, a missense change in DCLRE1C, was linked in a later analysis to TCR beta V- and J-gene trimming.

A multiplex PCR was run with 60 Vbeta primers and 13 Jbeta primers. Profiled with immunoSEQ multiplex PCR; TCRdb holds only in-frame clones, not every one. The sample consists of about 190,000 clones, about 69% of them appearing once. The TCR originated in a man younger than 45 in good health and CMV-seropositive. Specimen: PBMCs. The rearrangement joins TRBV7-2 to TRBJ2-1; D not resolved. The CDR3 DNA sequence: TGTGCCAGCAGCTTAGCCCGAGAGAATGTTGAGCAGTTCTTC. The encoded protein is CASSLARENVEQFF.